The TCR beta chain described here comes from a study of PD-L1 blockade in urothelial cancer (dated by TCRdb to 2016 to 2017). Regarding the study in general: Every patient began therapy in about 2014 and was given atezolizumab 1,200 mg intravenously every 3 weeks. About 85% of the 29 patients were males with bladder-origin urothelial cancer, and about 60% of the 29 reported a prior smoking history. An ECOG performance status of 0 or 1 was recorded for the patients, and 0 to 3 prior chemotherapy regimens had been received by the patients. Blood samples were analyzed at two time points: 3 weeks after treatment start (second dose) and 6 weeks after treatment start. Blood samples gave a median of around 140,000 T cells and tens of thousands of unique TCRs, with a median clonality of around 0.074. The study, an exploratory multi-omic analysis, examined somatic, immune and clinical correlates of response to PD-L1 blockade with atezolizumab in urothelial cancer. Pretreatment tumor samples, along with matched peripheral blood collected serially before and after atezolizumab treatment, underwent TCR sequencing. Durable clinical benefit was defined as progression-free survival longer than 6 months, and TCR features were also tested against progression-free and overall survival. In the same patients who had TCR sequencing, pretreatment tumors also underwent whole exome sequencing and RNA sequencing. Durable clinical benefit was achieved by nine patients and was not achieved by 20 patients. Around 30 patients had pretreatment blood TCR-seq, about 25 had at least one posttreatment blood collection, and about 25 had tumor TCR-seq. Beyond this particular receptor, the publication reports: Small sample size (n ≈ 30) and many exploratory analyses mean the results are intended to be hypothesis-generating. Patients with durable benefit showed greater expansion of tumor-associated TCR clones in peripheral blood 3 weeks after starting treatment (n = 22, p = 0.022). A pretreatment peripheral blood TCR clonality below the median was linked to improved progression-free and overall survival.

Regarding this clone: Its antigen remains undetermined. No base quality information exists; no much larger clone differs at one position.

Taken with the paper, the label for time point translates to: pretreatment peripheral blood. A cohort of 30 or so patients with locally advanced or metastatic urothelial carcinoma, treated at Memorial Sloan Kettering on a trial protocol, was included. Peripheral blood mononuclear cells were collected pretreatment and during treatment, with between 1 and 8 total time points per patient. The Qiagen DNeasy Blood extraction kit was used to purify genomic DNA from total PBMCs and tumor samples. PBMCs were collected pretreatment and during treatment, and were isolated and stored as previously described. Synthetic TCR analog templates were spiked into each PCR to estimate absolute template abundance from read counts. The immunoSEQ assay used bias-controlled V and J gene primers to amplify TCRbeta CDR3 regions from genomic DNA. Sequencing of rearranged TCRbeta segments was performed at approximately 20X coverage. The original methods were these. Clustering was used to correct sequencing errors, and CDR3s were annotated against IMGT so that V, D and J genes could be assigned. Downstream analyses used only productive TCRbeta rearrangements, leaving out any out-of-frame or stop-codon sequences. Clonality was computed as one minus Shannon entropy normalized by the log of the number of unique productive sequences. Clones differing between time points or between blood and tumor were identified using Fisher's exact test with Benjamini-Hochberg correction, with an adjusted p below 0.01 applied as the threshold. Drawn from immuneACCESS, this table holds only the in-frame rearrangements with V and J called that TCRdb kept. Clones are partly lost; checked studies trace under half to an unresolved V gene and leave the rest unexplained. D and trimming were read from the DNA, whereas the V and J calls and clone size are those reported in that table. The sample profile shows some 120,000 clones; approximately 88% of them were found once. 3.2% of the sample lies in the top ten.

Specimen: PBMCs, collected around atezolizumab (anti-PD-L1) treatment. The TCR comes from a man aged 50-59 years with urothelial cancer.

The nucleotide sequence is given as TGTGCCAGCAGTGCCATGGGACAGGGGGTGTCAAGTGGAAACACCATATATTTT. Its coded protein is CASSAMGQGVSSGNTIYF. Recombination connected TRBV9 to TRBJ1-3; TRBD1 lines up with 11 middle nucleotides. CDR1 and CDR2, per the germline V gene, are SGDLS and YYNGEE. Including the terminal cysteine and phenylalanine, the CDR3 comprises 18 residues. The read is trimmed to its CDR3 DNA, 54 bases read in frame from base 1. Trimming removed 5 bases from V and 3 bases from J; the gene matches leave 13 bases unexplained.